This TCR beta chain is from a study of blood T cells in healthy people across ages. About the research overall: Researchers report that template switching captured about one barcoded beta molecule per two T cells.

The germline gives CDR1 DFQATT, CDR2 SNEGSKA (reference sequence). CDR3 length: 15 amino acids. V gave up 2 bases and J gave up 4 bases, with 15 bases separating them. Comment on this clonotype: Its specificity is not known.

Study results and caveats: There were more naive CD4+ cells and higher diversity in long-lived donors than in aged donors. The study could not conclusively compare naive and antigen-experienced cells, given its unsorted PBMCs.

Primed by a sample-barcoded 5' primer and a J-beta primer mix, a second PCR proceeded for 7 to 11 cycles. TCRdb recomputed calls from the 5' RACE reads with MiXCR, one row per CDR3 protein. The data show about 730,000 distinct CDR3 sequences, with roughly 45% seen just once and approximately 22% held by the top ten. Sequencing used blood. This chain joins TRBV20-1 and TRBJ1-5; D unclear. This TCR was recovered from an older woman in good health. The CDR3 sequence: CSARPRGPRNQPQHF. CDR3 bases: TGCAGTGCTAGACCCCGGGGTCCGAGGAATCAGCCCCAGCATTTT.